These 32 T cell receptor beta chains were all obtained from the same sample, sequenced in a study of T cells in women clearing cervical HPV infection. Some clones are missing from TCRdb's copy, which holds only in-frame ones; the method was immunoSEQ multiplex PCR. The sample holds some 39,000 clones. The sequenced sample consisted of blood buffy coat. The receptor set was obtained from a woman between 18 and 70 years old with a cervical HPV16 infection that either progressed to CIN3+ or cleared (not recorded which).

Of note for this clone: Sequencing ends 3 residues short of the CDR3 end; the germline J gene provides the rest. The chain employs TRBV10-3 and TRBJ2-5; TRBD1 aligns across 10 bases. After removal of 7 bases from V and 3 bases from J, the junction contained 8 bases not matched to a gene. The CDR3 is 15 residues long. Germline loops: CDR1 ENHRY, CDR2 SYGVKD. CDR3 residues: CAINTPGTGEETQYF. CDR3 DNA (partial): TGTGCCATCAATACTCCAGGGACAGGGGAAGAGACC.

A note on this clone: The missing CDR3 end, 3 residues past where the read stops, is filled in from the germline J gene. This sequence joins TRBV14 and TRBJ2-1, with D possibly being TRBD1 (5 bases). CDR3 length: 16 residues. Germline V gene lookup returns CDR1 SGHDN and CDR2 FVKESK. V was cut by 7 bases and J by 0 bases, with 16 bases left in between. This CDR3 is CASKLRQSSSYNEQFF. The DNA read from the CDR3 is TGTGCCAGCAAACTAAGACAGTCTAGCTCCTACAATGAG. The whole variable domain, filled in from reference TRBV14 and TRBJ2-1, reads EAGVTQFPSHSVIEKGQTVTLRCDPISGHDNLYWYRRVMGKEIKFLLHFVKESKQDESGMPNNRFLAERTGGTYSTLKVQPAELEDSGVYFCASKLRQSSSYNEQFFGPGTRLTVL.

As regards this clone: The CDR3 end is not reached by the read, which stops 3 residues before it; the germline J gene fills it in. This sequence joins TRBV10-3 and TRBJ2-7, with a tentative D call TRBD2 (6 bases). Trimming shortened V by 6 bases and J by 5 bases, and 14 bases separated the two germline ends. The germline V gene has CDR1 ENHRY and CDR2 SYGVKD. The CDR3 totals 13 residues. The CDR3 is CAIRGERGNEQYF. The part of the CDR3 DNA that was read is TGTGCCATCAGGGGCGAACGGGGGAACGAG.

With respect to this clone: Coverage ceases 3 residues before the CDR3 finishes, and the germline J gene fills in the end. The chain couples TRBV11-2 to TRBJ1-1; weak D call: TRBD1 (6 bases). V was pared by 4 bases and J by 5 bases, with 17 bases between. From germline, CDR1 is SGHAT and CDR2 FQNNGV. This CDR3 is built from 15 residues. The CDR3 bases that were read are TGTGCCAGCAGCTCGGCCGGGACAAGGGAAACTGAA. Translating it yields CASSSAGTRETE. The entire CDR3 protein is CASSSAGTRETEAFF.

As regards this clone: The read terminates 3 residues ahead of where the CDR3 ends, so the germline J gene completes it. The gene calls are TRBV28 and TRBJ1-2, with 9 bases lining up with TRBD1. The CDR3 has 13 amino acids. The germline V gene encodes CDR1 MDHEN and CDR2 SYDVKM. The sequenced CDR3 bases are TGTGCCAGCAGTCTAAGGGACAGGGAAGGC. The encoded protein is CASSLRDREG. The entire CDR3 protein is CASSLRDREGYTF.

As concerns this clone: The sequence runs out 3 residues before the end of the CDR3; the remainder is reconstructed from the germline J gene. This rearrangement joins TRBV7-8 to TRBJ2-3, with 7 bases aligning to TRBD1. In germline, CDR1 is SGHVS, CDR2 FQNEAQ. The CDR3 spans 15 residues. V shed 5 bases, J shed 0 bases, and the junction held 5 bases outside the gene matches. This chain's CDR3 is CASSSLGQSTDTQYF. Partial CDR3 DNA: TGTGCCAGCAGCAGCCTGGGACAGAGCACAGATACG.

About this clone: The missing CDR3 end, 3 residues past where the read stops, is filled in from the germline J gene. The rearrangement uses TRBV13 and TRBJ1-6; D is ambiguous. Germline V gene data show CDR1 as PRHDT and CDR2 as FYEKMQ (reference sequence). V lost 5 bases, J lost 7 bases, and 9 bases lay in between. This CDR3 is built from 13 residues. The part of the CDR3 DNA that was read is TGTGCCAGCAGCGCCACAGAGAATTCACCC. This gives the protein CASSATENSP. The complete CDR3 protein is CASSATENSPLHF.

By frequency, this clone registers medium-sized (0.01 to 0.1%). The CDR3 extends 3 residues past the end of the read, so its final part is completed from the germline J gene. The V call is TRBV6-1, the J call TRBJ2-4, with D possibly being TRBD1 (5 bases). CDR1 MNHNS and CDR2 SASEGT come from the germline V gene. Trimming cost V 2 bases and J 3 bases, with 11 bases left between them. This CDR3 is built from 15 residues. The CDR3 sequence is CASSEPQGNKNIQYF. CDR3 DNA, as far as it was read: TGTGCCAGCAGTGAACCTCAGGGTAACAAAAACATT.

About this clone itself: Coverage ceases 3 residues before the CDR3 finishes, and the germline J gene fills in the end. The V call is TRBV7-9, the J call TRBJ2-5; D might be TRBD2 (7 bases). The CDR3 consists of 15 residues. Germline V gene sequence: CDR1 SEHNR, CDR2 FQNEAQ (reference sequence). With 6 bases removed from V and 6 bases from J, the gap between germline ends came to 20 bases. The sequenced CDR3 bases are TGTGCCAGCAGTCCGTGGGGGGGCCCGGAGCAGACC. It encodes CASSPWGGPEQT. The entire CDR3 is CASSPWGGPEQTQYF.

As concerns this clone: The CDR3 end lies 3 residues beyond the end of the read and is filled in from the germline J gene. The rearrangement links TRBV6-2 or TRBV6-3 to TRBJ2-1; 9 bases fit TRBD2. Trimming at V came to 7 bases and at J to 5 bases, leaving 12 bases not matched to a gene. Germline V gives CDR1 MNHEY, CDR2 SVGEGT. This CDR3 spans 16 amino acids. CDR3 DNA (partial): TGTGCCAGCACATATAGGCGGGGGGGGAACAACAATGAG. It specifies CASTYRRGGNNNE. The entire CDR3 protein is CASTYRRGGNNNEQFF.

For this clone: The sequenced fragment ends 3 residues before the CDR3 boundary, so the rest is inferred from the germline J gene. This chain links TRBV20-1 with TRBJ2-7; D is possibly TRBD1 (5 bases). Looked up from germline, CDR1 is DFQATT and CDR2 is SNEGSKA (reference sequence). The V and J ends lost 5 bases and 3 bases respectively, with 23 bases between them. The CDR3 totals 16 residues. CDR3 amino acids: CSAGRANGPTNYEQYF. CDR3 bases read: TGCAGTGCTGGCAGGGCCAACGGACCCACTAACTACGAG.

As to this clone: The read falls 3 residues short of the CDR3 end, and the missing part is taken from the germline J gene. The genes are TRBV2 and TRBJ2-3; D might be TRBD1 or TRBD2, each matching 5 bases. The germline V gene encodes CDR1 SNHLY and CDR2 FYNNEI. CDR3 length: 14 residues. The part of the CDR3 DNA that was read is TGTGCCAGCACGAGGGGAGATAGCAATCAGCCG. As protein: CASTRGDSNQP. The entire CDR3 sequence reads CASTRGDSNQPQYF.

With regard to this clone: Coverage ceases 3 residues before the CDR3 finishes, and the germline J gene fills in the end. The rearrangement uses TRBV13 and TRBJ2-1; tentative D call: TRBD1 (5 bases). The CDR3 has 16 amino acids. Trimming shortened V by 4 bases and J by 8 bases, and 21 bases separated the two germline ends. Germline CDR1 reads PRHDT; CDR2 reads FYEKMQ (reference sequence). CDR3 DNA, as far as it was read: TGTGCCAGCAGCTATACCCGTTGGGGTGAAGGGGATGAG. Its translation is CASSYTRWGEGDE. The complete CDR3 protein is CASSYTRWGEGDEQFF.

Concerning this clone itself: The CDR3 goes on 3 residues after the read ends, and that part is filled in from the germline J gene. The chain links TRBV18 to TRBJ2-7; perhaps TRBD1 as D (6 bases). V lost 2 bases and J 4 bases, leaving 6 bases between the germline ends. Germline CDR1 KGHSH, CDR2 LQKENI. The length of the CDR3 is 12 residues. CDR3: CASSPGQYEQYF. The covered CDR3 bases are TGTGCCAGCTCACCAGGACAGTACGAG.

As regards this clone: The read finishes 3 residues shy of the CDR3 end, and the germline J gene is used to complete it. The rearrangement links TRBV28 to TRBJ2-1, with 8 positions matching TRBD1. Trimming at V came to 4 bases and at J to 4 bases, leaving 9 bases not matched to a gene. Germline CDR1 and CDR2: MDHEN and SYDVKM. The CDR3 loop spans 16 amino acids. CDR3 DNA, as far as it was read: TGTGCCAGCAGTTCCCAGGGGGCCGGCGGTTACAATGAG. Translation: CASSSQGAGGYNE. The entire CDR3 is CASSSQGAGGYNEQFF.

Note on this clone: The read stops 3 residues short of the end of the CDR3; the missing end is completed from the germline J gene. This sequence joins TRBV19 and TRBJ1-2; no definite D call. The CDR3 extends over 14 amino acids. Germline CDR1 and CDR2: LNHDA and SQIVND (reference sequence). The part of the CDR3 DNA that was read is TGTGCCAGTAGTATCGGAGGTTTCACAGATACC. This codes for CASSIGGFTDT. The whole CDR3 protein is CASSIGGFTDTYTF.

As regards this clone: The read is 3 residues too short to cover the CDR3 end, so that end is filled in from the germline J gene. The rearrangement links TRBV5-4 to TRBJ2-7, with 8 bases lining up with TRBD1. The CDR3 has 16 residues. With V trimmed by 3 bases and J by 4 bases, 12 bases remained unmatched. Germline CDR1 is SGHNT and CDR2 is YYREEE (reference sequence). CDR3: CASSSNPDNRGYEQYF. CDR3 DNA, as far as it was read: TGTGCCAGCAGCTCGAACCCGGACAACAGGGGGTACGAG.

To note about this clone: The read terminates 3 residues ahead of where the CDR3 ends, so the germline J gene completes it. The chain has TRBV5-1 and TRBJ2-2, with D possibly matching TRBD1 (5 bases). Germline loops: CDR1 SGHRS, CDR2 YFSETQ. Trimming removed 0 bases at V and 1 base at J, with 7 bases between. CDR3 length: 15 residues. CDR3 DNA, as far as it was read: TGCGCCAGCAGCTTGGGAGACAGGAACACCGGGGAG. Amino acid sequence: CASSLGDRNTGE. Given in full, the CDR3 is CASSLGDRNTGELFF.

On this clone: The sequence runs out 3 residues before the end of the CDR3; the remainder is reconstructed from the germline J gene. The rearrangement links TRBV19 to TRBJ2-2, with D possibly TRBD1 on 6 matching bases. The CDR3 consists of 14 residues. In germline, CDR1 is LNHDA, CDR2 SQIVND (reference sequence). The covered CDR3 bases are TGTGCCAGTACGGACAGCTCCTATAATTCACCG. Translating gives CASTDSSYNSP. The whole CDR3 region reads CASTDSSYNSPLFF.

Points on this clone: The read halts 3 residues ahead of the CDR3 end, with the missing end drawn from the germline J gene. This chain links TRBV7-2 with TRBJ2-3; 7 bases are a match to TRBD2. The V gene's germline CDR1 is SGHTA and CDR2 FQGNSA. This CDR3 comprises 16 residues. The covered CDR3 bases are TGTGCCAGCAGCTTAGCGCTTGCGGGGGTGGGGGAGACG. Translating it yields CASSLALAGVGET. The entire CDR3 protein is CASSLALAGVGETQYF.

CDR3 protein: CASSRTINEKLFF. The sequenced CDR3 bases are TGTGCCAGCAGTCGGACAATCAATGAAAAA. The chain has TRBV11-2 and TRBJ1-4; a possible D gene is TRBD1 (5 bases). The read ends 3 residues early relative to the CDR3; the germline J gene fills the gap. The CDR3 is 13 amino acids. The V end lost 6 bases, the J end lost 5 bases, and 10 bases lay between the germline ends. Germline V gives CDR1 SGHAT, CDR2 FQNNGV.

About this clone: The read stops 3 residues short of the end of the CDR3; the missing end is completed from the germline J gene. V gene TRBV20-1 combines with J gene TRBJ2-3; a possible D gene is TRBD1 (8 bases). The germline V gene has CDR1 DFQATT and CDR2 SNEGSKA (reference sequence). The CDR3 is made up of 15 amino acids. Trimming stripped 7 bases from V and 0 bases from J, with 17 bases between. CDR3 protein: CSDRGGASSTDTQYF. The DNA read from the CDR3 is TGCAGTGACAGGGGGGGCGCCTCTAGCACAGATACG.

Concerning this clone: The CDR3 end falls 3 residues outside the read, so it is completed with the germline J gene. The chain recombines TRBV7-9 with TRBJ2-3; 8 bases match TRBD2. CDR1 and CDR2 (germline): SEHNR, FQNEAQ (reference sequence). This CDR3 has 15 amino acids. CDR3 loop: CASTSGSGAQGTQYF. CDR3 DNA (partial): TGTGCCAGCACCAGCGGGAGCGGGGCCCAGGGGACG. The whole variable domain, remainder taken from reference TRBV7-9 and TRBJ2-3, is DTGVSQNPRHKITKRGQNVTFRCDPISEHNRLYWYRQTLGQGPEFLTYFQNEAQLEKSRLLSDRFSAERPKGSFSTLEIQRTEQGDSAMYLCASTSGSGAQGTQYFGPGTRLTVL.

Worth noting for this clone: From the germline J gene comes the end of the CDR3, since the read stops 3 residues before it. The genes are TRBV20-1 and TRBJ2-2; 11 bases align to TRBD1. Germline V gene sequence: CDR1 DFQATT, CDR2 SNEGSKA (reference sequence). The CDR3 extends over 16 amino acids. Germline trimming cut 0 bases from V and 6 bases from J; bases unmatched to any gene: 6. Incomplete CDR3 DNA: TGCAGTGCTAGAGATCGGGGACAGGGGGAATCCGGGGAG. Protein: CSARDRGQGESGE. The CDR3, in full, reads CSARDRGQGESGELFF.

Worth noting for this clone: The CDR3 end is not reached by the read, which stops 3 residues before it; the germline J gene fills it in. V gene TRBV5-1 combines with J gene TRBJ2-2, with D possibly being TRBD2 (5 bases). Per germline, CDR1 SGHRS and CDR2 YFSETQ. The V and J ends lost 0 bases and 6 bases respectively, with 15 bases between them. The CDR3 sequence is 16 residues long. CDR3 bases read: TGCGCCAGCAGCTTGGCACCCTCCGGGGTCTCCGGGGAG. It is translated as CASSLAPSGVSGE. The whole CDR3 sequence is CASSLAPSGVSGELFF.

With regard to this clone: The read ends 3 residues before the CDR3 terminus; that terminus is restored from the germline J gene. This chain uses TRBV18 with TRBJ2-5; possibly TRBD2 for D (6 bases). This CDR3 is built from 15 residues. CDR1 is KGHSH, CDR2 LQKENI, per germline. V was pared by 3 bases and J by 4 bases, with 15 bases between. This CDR3 reads CASSPLDMGGETQYF. CDR3 DNA, as far as it was read: TGTGCCAGCTCACCCCTCGATATGGGGGGAGAGACC.

Comment on this clone: Sequencing ends 3 residues short of the CDR3 end; the germline J gene provides the rest. The chain carries TRBV20-1 and TRBJ2-7, with TRBD2 identical over 8 bases. V lost 2 bases to trimming and J lost 3 bases; unmatched junction nucleotides: 3. The CDR3 length is 13 residues. Per the germline V gene, CDR1 is DFQATT and CDR2 is SNEGSKA (reference sequence). The sequenced CDR3 bases are TGCAGTGCTAGAAGACTAGCGAGCTACGAG. Its protein product is CSARRLASYE. The entire CDR3 protein is CSARRLASYEQYF.

Of note for this clone: Coverage ceases 3 residues before the CDR3 finishes, and the germline J gene fills in the end. The J gene is TRBJ2-3, the V gene TRBV7-2, with D hard to call. The CDR3 length is 12 residues. From germline, CDR1 is SGHTA and CDR2 FQGNSA. The chain's CDR3 is CASSSSQETQYF. The CDR3 bases that were read are TGTGCCAGCAGCTCCTCACAAGAGACG.

As to this clone: The read gets to within 3 residues of the CDR3 end, and the germline J gene fills in the rest. This chain uses TRBV28 with TRBJ2-1, with 8 bases that match TRBD1. Germline CDR1 and CDR2: MDHEN and SYDVKM. The CDR3 covers 19 residues. With V trimmed by 5 bases and J by 0 bases, 15 bases remained unmatched. The sequenced part of the CDR3 DNA is TGTGCCAGCAGTACCGGACAGGGATATTTTAAATCCTCCTACAATGAG. This sequence encodes CASSTGQGYFKSSYNE. The whole CDR3 sequence reads CASSTGQGYFKSSYNEQFF.

Turning to this clone: The read terminates 3 residues ahead of where the CDR3 ends, so the germline J gene completes it. The chain recombines TRBV18 with TRBJ2-7; TRBD1 is a possible D gene (5 bases). Germline CDR1 is KGHSH and CDR2 is LQKENI. V lost 1 base, J lost 4 bases, and 8 bases lay in between. The CDR3 spans 13 residues. The CDR3 sequence: CASSPQGPYEQYF. Incomplete CDR3 DNA: TGTGCCAGCTCACCACAGGGGCCTTACGAG.

A note on this clone: The CDR3 is cut off 3 residues early in the read; its end comes from the germline J gene. The chain employs TRBV14 and TRBJ1-2; unclear D gene. V lost 2 bases, J lost 2 bases, and 9 bases lay in between. Germline V CDR1 and CDR2: SGHDN, FVKESK. The CDR3 extends over 14 amino acids. The part of the CDR3 DNA that was read is TGTGCCAGCAGCCAAACCCCGCGAAACTATGGC. This codes for CASSQTPRNYG. From start to end, the CDR3 is CASSQTPRNYGYTF.

Of note for this clone: The CDR3 end lies 3 residues beyond the end of the read and is filled in from the germline J gene. The chain carries TRBV20-1 and TRBJ2-3; tentative D call: TRBD2 (6 bases). The CDR3 has 15 residues. The germline gives CDR1 DFQATT, CDR2 SNEGSKA (reference sequence). The covered CDR3 bases are TGCAGTGCTGGGGGACTTGGGCGTAGACAAGAGACG. Its protein is CSAGGLGRRQET. The entire CDR3 reads CSAGGLGRRQETQYF.